The T cell receptor beta chain described here comes from a study of blood T cell repertoires in COVID-19. Study summary: Samples of COVID-19 (acute and convalescent) were obtained from the United States, Italy and Spain. The analysed material was cDNA or gDNA that came from T cells, B-cell-depleted T cells, or PBMCs.

Authors' analysis steps: It was from reference gene primer amplification that nucleated cell counts were estimated. Data came from immunoSEQ multiplex PCR; TCRdb stores just in-frame clones and leaves some out. D and trimming were read from the DNA, whereas the V and J calls and clone size are those reported in that table. The sample comprises about 50,000 clones, approximately 89% of which are singletons, and less than 30% rests with the top ten. V shed 4 bases and J 1 base; nucleotides not matched to a gene: 3. CDR3 length: 15 residues. Germline V lookup: CDR1 SGHNT, CDR2 YYREEE (reference sequence).

This clonotype originated in a woman of 80 years or more with acute or convalescent COVID-19. This rearrangement joins TRBV5-4 to TRBJ1-4; 8 bases are a match to TRBD1. Specimen: peripheral blood. In DNA, the CDR3 is TGTGCCAGCAGCAGGGACAGGCTAACTAATGAAAAACTGTTTTTT. Its protein is CASSRDRLTNEKLFF.